The clone carrying this T cell receptor (beta chain) was seen many times. What it binds is unknown. This sample stems from a study of Graves' ophthalmopathy and Graves' hyperthyroidism. The study's findings and limits: Sensitivity of about 90% and specificity of about 77% were achieved when a 13-signature model separated ophthalmopathy from stable hyperthyroidism.

Certain patients were not enrolled. These were patients with other autoimmune diseases, uncontrolled infections, pregnancy or lactation. Each diagnosis was determined on the basis of clinical symptoms, serum thyroxine, TRAb, thyroid ultrasound and orbital computed tomography. Around 9.9 ml of fresh blood yielded the PBMCs by density gradient. The germline V and J ends were trimmed by 6 bases and 0 bases, with 9 bases remaining between them. The CDR3 loop spans 15 amino acids. RNA transcripts were the source from which TCR beta CDR3 regions were amplified. After a first-round RT-PCR with HTBI primers, a second-round multiplex PCR was run. TCRdb independently ran MiXCR on the multiplex PCR reads; one entry per CDR3 protein. The profile shows 300,000 or so distinct CDR3 sequences, 17% of them singletons.

V usage is TRBV12-3 or TRBV12-4 and J usage is TRBJ2-6; D remains unclear. The clonotype comes from an adult man with Graves' ophthalmopathy. The sequenced sample consisted of peripheral blood. The CDR3, as DNA: TGTGCCAGCAGCCTCGACAACTCTGGGGCCAACGTCCTGACTTTC. Residues: CASSLDNSGANVLTF.